This TCR beta chain originates from a study of T-cell memory formation after mild COVID-19. About the study: There were largely donor-specific TCR clusters.

5'RACE primed from the constant segment yielded TCR alpha and TCR beta cDNA libraries bearing sample barcodes and UMIs. MiXCR was run by TCRdb on the 5' RACE reads, yielding one entry per CDR3 protein. The data contain some 180,000 distinct CDR3 sequences, approximately 17% of them singletons. The sample holds a few counts of this clonotype. What it recognizes is unknown. Study findings and constraints: Cross-reactive memory appears to have joined, as suggested by some responding clones showing up in pre-infection memory. Clones contracting across day 15 to 85 had a balanced CD4/CD8 profile; later expanding clones leaned CD4+.

The sequence derives from a young man who had mild COVID-19 (a few samples of this study predate the infection). Cell type and time point are not known. Sequenced material: PBMCs or a T cell subset sorted from them (not recorded which).

The CDR3 spells CASSLSGLAGGEQYV. For the CDR3, the DNA is TGTGCCAGCAGTTTAAGCGGTCTAGCGGGGGGCGAGCAGTACGTC. This rearrangement joins TRBV27 to TRBJ2-7; 11 nucleotides align to TRBD2. The CDR3 length is 15 residues. Germline CDR1 is MNHEY and CDR2 is SMNVEV (reference sequence). V trimming: 2 bases; J trimming: 6 bases; junction bases outside the gene matches: 6.